This T cell receptor (beta chain) was retrieved from a study of identifying expanded T cells in peripheral blood. Whole-study results and caveats: Over about two and four weeks, about 15 and 18 clones changed, versus roughly 1.2 between replicates. Variance in clone template counts between approximately two-week samples significantly increased with total template count across all healthy donors.

Assay used: immunoSEQ multiplex PCR; TCRdb lists only in-frame clones, some missing. The sample lists 110,000 or so clones, about 88% occurring once. Healthy donors had no documented immune events, such as infections, while sampled. The CDR3 has 14 amino acids. V was shortened by 6 bases and J by 3 bases, with 11 bases between the two germline ends. Germline CDR1 and CDR2: KGHSH and LQKENI. As regards this clone: The antigen remains undetermined.

The chain employs TRBV18 and TRBJ2-2; D perhaps matches TRBD1 (6 bases). Material for sequencing was blood. This TCR derives from a person aged 18 to 75 in good health. CDR3: CASSLTGDTGELFF. The CDR3 nucleotides are TGTGCCAGCTCCCTGACAGGAGACACCGGGGAGCTGTTTTTT.